Listed below are T cell receptor beta chains from one sample, sequenced in a study of blood T cells in healthy people across ages. Each CDR3 protein is one row after TCRdb ran MiXCR on the 5' RACE reads. The sample has around 1.5 million distinct CDR3 sequences; roughly a third are singletons. Sequenced material: blood. These receptors were collected from a woman in her 30s in good health. Each CDR3 is given with its conserved first and last residue. The order of the fields is V gene, J gene, CDR3 protein.

TRBV7-3	TRBJ2-1	CASSLNPGLADPIGDEQFF
TRBV27	TRBJ2-1	CASSFTSGRAGEQFF
TRBV29-1	TRBJ2-5	CSVEGWGGRGGGETQYF
TRBV4-1	TRBJ1-1	CASSQDPGARDTEAFF
TRBV4-1	TRBJ1-1	CASSHLAGRGYTEAFF
TRBV29-1	TRBJ1-2	CSVLNGPGSYTF
TRBV20-1	TRBJ2-5	CSAREPGLAIETQYF
TRBV21-1	TRBJ2-7	CASSKVWSYEQYF
TRBV12-3/TRBV12-4	TRBJ1-5	CASSLEGGYSNQPQHF
TRBV20-1	TRBJ2-3	CSAREPGGHGDTQYF
TRBV9	TRBJ1-1	CASSVAPSENTEAFF
TRBV6-1	TRBJ1-1	CASRTYQAFF
TRBV6-1	TRBJ1-5	CASSKKHGTVISNQPQHF
TRBV20-1	TRBJ1-1	CSARTRGALEAFF
TRBV11-3	TRBJ2-1	CASSLVGGKHNEQFF
TRBV4-1	TRBJ2-1	CASSWGGPSSYNEQFF
TRBV20-1	TRBJ2-7	CSALPGTNSCEQYF
TRBV10-3	TRBJ2-7	CAISDGVSLTYEQYF
TRBV7-9	TRBJ2-1	CASSPGNSQVGFF
TRBV29-1	TRBJ2-7	CSARDSYNSYEQYF
TRBV4-1	TRBJ1-1	CASSQDSFDGTANTEAFF
TRBV6-1	TRBJ2-3	CASSVSRGAGGDTQYF
TRBV27	TRBJ2-3	CASSLIGTSGRSTDTQYF
TRBV7-9	TRBJ2-3	CASSPAMEVDTQYF
TRBV27	TRBJ2-5	CASSSDFRETQYF
TRBV5-1	TRBJ2-3	CASSSQSTDTQYF
TRBV2	TRBJ2-5	CASTPDRLETQYF
TRBV9	TRBJ1-2	CASSVDTGGQGYTF
TRBV9	TRBJ2-7	CANGVGTHSYEQYF